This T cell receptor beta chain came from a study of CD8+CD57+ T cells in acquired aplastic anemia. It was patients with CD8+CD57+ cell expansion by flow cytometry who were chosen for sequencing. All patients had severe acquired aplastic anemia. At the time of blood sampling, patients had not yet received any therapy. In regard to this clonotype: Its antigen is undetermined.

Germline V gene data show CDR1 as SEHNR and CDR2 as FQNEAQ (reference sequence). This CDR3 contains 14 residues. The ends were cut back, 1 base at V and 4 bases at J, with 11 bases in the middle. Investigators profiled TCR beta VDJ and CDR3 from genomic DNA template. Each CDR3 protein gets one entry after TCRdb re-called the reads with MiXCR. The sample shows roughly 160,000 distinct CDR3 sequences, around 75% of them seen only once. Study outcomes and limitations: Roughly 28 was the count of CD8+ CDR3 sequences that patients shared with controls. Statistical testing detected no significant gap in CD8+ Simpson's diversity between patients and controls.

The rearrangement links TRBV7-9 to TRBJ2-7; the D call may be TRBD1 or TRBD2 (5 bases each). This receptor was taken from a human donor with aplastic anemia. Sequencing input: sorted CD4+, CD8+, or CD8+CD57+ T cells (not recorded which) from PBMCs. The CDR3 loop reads CASSLDGALYEQYF. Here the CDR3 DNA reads TGTGCCAGCAGCTTAGACGGGGCTTTATACGAGCAGTACTTC.